The T cell receptor beta chain described here comes from a study of T cell repertoires in cytomegalovirus infection. Study overall: Researchers turned to recently identified HLA-C-restricted CMV epitopes as well as well-studied HLA-B-restricted ones. Evidence of both CMV infection and a matching HLA type came from public TCR beta signatures. Study observations and caveats: Carriage of CMV together with the relevant HLA was identifiable through cumulative public TCR beta family frequency. The ex vivo response was dominated by HLA-C-restricted CMV-specific TCR beta clonotypes.

MiXCR, run by TCRdb on the reads, gives a single entry per CDR3 protein. The sample comprises around 430,000 distinct CDR3 sequences, approximately 42% of which are singletons, and about 45% rests with the top ten. Of note for this clonotype: Its target is not known.

CDR3 length: 13 residues. The germline gives CDR1 DFQATT, CDR2 SNEGSKA (reference sequence). V gave up 4 bases and J gave up 6 bases, with 13 bases separating them. The chain employs TRBV20-1 and TRBJ2-4; D possibly corresponds to TRBD1 (6 bases). The clonotype originates from a human donor in good health (CMV status not recorded). Some clones in this sample may be carry-over from other donors' samples. Sequenced material: cultured PBMCs, taken from culture after CMV antigen stimulation. DNA of the CDR3: TGCAGTGCTATACGCATGGACAGAAACATTCAGTACTTC. This gives the protein CSAIRMDRNIQYF.